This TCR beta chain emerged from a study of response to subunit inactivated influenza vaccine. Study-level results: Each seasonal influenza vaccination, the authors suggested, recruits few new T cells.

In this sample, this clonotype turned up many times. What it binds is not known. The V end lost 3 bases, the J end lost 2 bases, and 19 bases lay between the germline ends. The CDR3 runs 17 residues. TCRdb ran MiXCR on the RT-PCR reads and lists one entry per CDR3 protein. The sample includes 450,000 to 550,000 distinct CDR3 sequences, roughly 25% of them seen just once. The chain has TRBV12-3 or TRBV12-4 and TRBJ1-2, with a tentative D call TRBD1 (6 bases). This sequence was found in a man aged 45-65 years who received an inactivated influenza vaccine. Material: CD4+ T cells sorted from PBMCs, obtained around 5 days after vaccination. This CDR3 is CASSFGGGRVINYGYTF. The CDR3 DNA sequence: TGTGCCAGCAGTTTTGGTGGGGGGCGCGTGATCAACTATGGCTACACCTTC.